The clone carrying this T cell receptor beta chain was seen just once. This entry is derived from a study of blood T cell repertoires in COVID-19. On the study more broadly: Researchers got acute and convalescent COVID-19 samples from the United States, Italy and Spain.

Sequenced by immunoSEQ multiplex PCR; TCRdb stores in-frame clones only, minus some. The sample carries about 110,000 clones, about 88% recorded once. The CDR3 spans 15 residues. V lost 9 bases and J lost 3, with 21 bases in between. The V gene's germline CDR1 is LNHDA and CDR2 SQIVND (reference sequence). The source of this sequence is a woman in her sixties or seventies who had recovered from COVID-19. This chain uses TRBV19 with TRBJ2-7, with D perhaps matching TRBD2 (6 bases). Sequenced input: peripheral blood. The CDR3 loop is CASSRRLVEFYEQYF. CDR3 nucleotides: TGTGCCAGCTCACGCAGACTAGTAGAGTTCTACGAGCAGTACTTC.